The T cell receptor beta chain described here comes from a study of T cells in Graves' hyperthyroidism and ophthalmopathy. TCR beta CDR3 regions were amplified from RNA. First-round RT-PCR of the TCR CDR3 relied on the HTBI primer set. MiXCR, run by TCRdb on the multiplex PCR reads, gives a single entry per CDR3 protein. Of more than 350,000 distinct CDR3 sequences listed, roughly 15% are singletons. This clonotype appeared many times. The target antigen is unknown. PBMCs were collected from a roughly 10 ml volume of fresh peripheral blood. Points from the study as a whole: Patients with ophthalmopathy were separated from those with stable hyperthyroidism by a 13 V-J model.

Specimen: blood. The receptor's source is a woman aged 55-70 years with Graves' ophthalmopathy.

Here the CDR3 DNA reads TGTGCCAGCAGCTTAGAGGGTCACCAGGTCAGCGAGCAGTACTTC. Translating gives CASSLEGHQVSEQYF. The gene calls are TRBV7-6 and TRBJ2-7; no firm D call. This CDR3 region has 15 residues. CDR1 is SGHVS and CDR2 is FNYEAQ in the germline V gene. Trimming left V 1 base short and J 6 bases short, with 16 bases between.